This T cell receptor (beta chain) derives from a study of blood T cell repertoires in COVID-19. V shed 0 bases and J shed 0 bases, with 9 bases lying between them. The CDR3 is made up of 16 amino acids. Germline V CDR1 and CDR2: SGHRS, YFSETQ. Profiled with immunoSEQ multiplex PCR; TCRdb holds only in-frame clones, not every one. In the table there are 250,000 or so clones, around nine tenths of which are singletons. The chain joins TRBV5-1 to TRBJ2-2, with a possible D match to TRBD2 (6 bases). The sequenced sample was peripheral blood. This receptor was identified in a man aged 35 to 55 with active or convalescent COVID-19. The CDR3 DNA is TGCGCCAGCAGCTTGGAAGGGAGGCCGAACACCGGGGAGCTGTTTTTT. The encoded protein is CASSLEGRPNTGELFF.